This TCR beta chain was sequenced during a study of shared clonotypes between healthy human individuals. Study-level points and caveats: Depth of sequencing was expected to influence donor clonotype sharing.

In the case of this clone: The antigen is not known.

Produced via immunoSEQ multiplex PCR; TCRdb's table is partial and in-frame only. The sample contains about 230,000 clones, just over 65% of which appear only once. The V segment lost 8 bases and the J segment 2 bases; nucleotides outside the gene matches: 14. Germline assignment: CDR1 ENHRY and CDR2 SYGVKD. This CDR3 comprises 17 residues. The rearrangement links TRBV10-3 to TRBJ2-1, with 8 bases lining up with TRBD2. This TCR came from a man aged 25-45 years in good health. Sequenced sample: memory CD4+ T cells sorted from blood. Subset reported: CD45RA-negative fraction. For the CDR3, the DNA is TGTGCCATCCGGGGTAGCGGGACAAACTCACCCTACAATGAGCAGTTCTTC. Amino acids: CAIRGSGTNSPYNEQFF.